What follows describes a single T cell receptor (beta chain). What it binds is unknown. Buffy coats from healthy blood donors served as controls. The sample originates from a study of STAT5B mutations in CD4+ large granular lymphocyte leukemia. Findings and caveats of the study: No patients shared main leukemic clonotypes, though around 24% appeared at low frequency elsewhere.

Here immunoSEQ multiplex PCR was the method, and the copy in TCRdb shows in-frame clones only, minus some. The profile shows 15,000 to 25,000 clones, 84% of them singletons. V was pared by 0 bases and J by 5 bases, with 5 bases of the junction left unmatched. This CDR3 has 15 residues. Germline values: CDR1 SGHRS, CDR2 YFSETQ. This clonotype was sampled from a human donor in good health. Material for sequencing was CD4+ T cells from blood buffy coats. The gene calls are TRBV5-1 and TRBJ1-5, with 7 bases lining up with TRBD1. The CDR3 nucleotides are TGCGCCAGCAGCTTGGAAGGGGGCTCGCATCAGCCCCAGCATTTT. Translated: CASSLEGGSHQPQHF.